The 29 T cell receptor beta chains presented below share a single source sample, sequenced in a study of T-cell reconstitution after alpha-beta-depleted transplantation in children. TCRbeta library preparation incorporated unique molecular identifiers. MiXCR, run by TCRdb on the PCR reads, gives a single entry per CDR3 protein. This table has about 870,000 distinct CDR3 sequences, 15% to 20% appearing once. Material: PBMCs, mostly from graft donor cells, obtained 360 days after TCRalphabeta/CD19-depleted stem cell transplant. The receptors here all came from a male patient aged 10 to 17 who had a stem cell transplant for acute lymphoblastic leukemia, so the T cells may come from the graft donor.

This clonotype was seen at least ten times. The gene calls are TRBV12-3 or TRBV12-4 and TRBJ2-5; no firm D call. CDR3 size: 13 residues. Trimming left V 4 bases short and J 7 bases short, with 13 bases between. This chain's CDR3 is CASSSLAVGTQYF. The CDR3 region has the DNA TGTGCCAGCAGTTCATTAGCCGTTGGGACCCAGTACTTC.

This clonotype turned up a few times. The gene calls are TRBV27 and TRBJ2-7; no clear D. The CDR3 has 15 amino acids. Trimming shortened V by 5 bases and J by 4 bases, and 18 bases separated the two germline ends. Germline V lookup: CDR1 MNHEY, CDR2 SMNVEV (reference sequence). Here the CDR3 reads CASSPLAKNPYEQYF. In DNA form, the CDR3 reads TGTGCCAGCAGTCCCCTGGCTAAGAATCCTTACGAGCAGTACTTC.

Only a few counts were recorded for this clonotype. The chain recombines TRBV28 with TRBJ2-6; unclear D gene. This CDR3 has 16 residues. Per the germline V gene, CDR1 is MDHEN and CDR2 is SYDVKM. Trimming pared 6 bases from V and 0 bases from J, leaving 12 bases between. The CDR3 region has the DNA TGTGCCAGCAGCCTCGCCGGGTTCTCTGGGGCCAACGTCCTGACTTTC. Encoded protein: CASSLAGFSGANVLTF.

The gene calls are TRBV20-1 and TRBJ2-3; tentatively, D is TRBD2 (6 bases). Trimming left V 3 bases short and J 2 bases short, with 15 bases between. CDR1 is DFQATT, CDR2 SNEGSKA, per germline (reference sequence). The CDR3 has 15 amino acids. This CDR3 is CSAREGIAFTDTQYF. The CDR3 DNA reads TGCAGTGCTAGGGAGGGAATTGCATTCACAGATACGCAGTATTTT.

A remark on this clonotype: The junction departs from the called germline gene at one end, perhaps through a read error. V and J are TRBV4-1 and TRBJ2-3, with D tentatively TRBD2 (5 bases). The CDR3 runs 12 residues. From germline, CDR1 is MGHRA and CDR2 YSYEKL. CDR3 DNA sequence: TGCGCCAGCAGCCAAGATGGTTCGGACTGCCTTTTT. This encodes CASSQDGSDCLF.

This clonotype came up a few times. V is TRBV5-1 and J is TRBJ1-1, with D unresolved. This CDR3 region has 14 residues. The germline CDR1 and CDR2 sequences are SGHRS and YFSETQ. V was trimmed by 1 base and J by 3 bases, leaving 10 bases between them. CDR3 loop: CASSLSVVDTEAFF. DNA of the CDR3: TGCGCCAGCAGCTTGTCAGTGGTTGACACTGAAGCTTTCTTT.

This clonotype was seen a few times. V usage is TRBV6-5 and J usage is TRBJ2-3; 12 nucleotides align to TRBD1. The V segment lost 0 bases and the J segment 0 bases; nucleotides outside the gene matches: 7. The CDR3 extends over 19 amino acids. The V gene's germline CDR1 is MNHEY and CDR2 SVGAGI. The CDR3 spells CASSYSLGGQGASTDTQYF. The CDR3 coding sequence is TGTGCCAGCAGTTACTCGTTAGGGGGACAGGGGGCGAGCACAGATACGCAGTATTTT.

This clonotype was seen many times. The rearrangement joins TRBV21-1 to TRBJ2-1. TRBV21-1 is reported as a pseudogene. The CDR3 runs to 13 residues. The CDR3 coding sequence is TGTGCCAGCAGCCTCCACGAGAGAACTGAGCAGTTCTTC. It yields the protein CASSLHERTEQFF.

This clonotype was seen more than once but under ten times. Here the CDR3 DNA reads TGTGCCAGCTCACCGACAGGGGTGCGGGAGACCCAGTACTTC. This codes for CASSPTGVRETQYF. This chain joins TRBV18 and TRBJ2-5; TRBD1 agrees at 8 bases. The CDR3 totals 14 residues. Germline CDR1 is KGHSH and CDR2 is LQKENI. The V gene end was trimmed by 3 bases and the J gene end by 5 bases; junction bases not matched to a gene: 5.

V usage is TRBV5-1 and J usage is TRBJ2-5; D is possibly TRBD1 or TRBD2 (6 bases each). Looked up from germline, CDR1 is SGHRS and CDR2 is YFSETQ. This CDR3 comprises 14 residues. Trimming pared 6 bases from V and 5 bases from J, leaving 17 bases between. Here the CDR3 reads CASKGGEFGETQYF. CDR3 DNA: TGCGCCAGCAAGGGGGGAGAGTTTGGTGAGACCCAGTACTTC.

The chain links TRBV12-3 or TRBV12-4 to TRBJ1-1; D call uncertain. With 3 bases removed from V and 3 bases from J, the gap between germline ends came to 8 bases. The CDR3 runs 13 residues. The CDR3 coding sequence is TGTGCCAGCAGTTTTCTGGAAGACACTGAAGCTTTCTTT. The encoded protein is CASSFLEDTEAFF.

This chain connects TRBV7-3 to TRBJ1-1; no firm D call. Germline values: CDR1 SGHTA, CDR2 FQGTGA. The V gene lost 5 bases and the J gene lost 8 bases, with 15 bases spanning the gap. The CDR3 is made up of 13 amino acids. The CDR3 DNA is TGTGCCAGCAGCGGACCTACAGCTACCGAAGCTTTCTTT. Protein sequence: CASSGPTATEAFF.

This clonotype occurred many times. Written as DNA, the CDR3 is TGTGCCAGCAGTCTCGTACAGGGCAACCAAGAGACCCAGTACTTC. Its protein product is CASSLVQGNQETQYF. This rearrangement joins TRBV27 to TRBJ2-5; possible D gene TRBD1, 6 bases. The germline gives CDR1 MNHEY, CDR2 SMNVEV (reference sequence). Trimming left V 5 bases short and J 0 bases short, with 13 bases between. This CDR3 has 15 residues.

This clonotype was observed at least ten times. CDR3 bases: TGTGCCAGCAGTATTACAGGGAACTATGGCTACACCTTC. Its translation: CASSITGNYGYTF. The V call is TRBV27, the J call TRBJ1-2, with D tentatively TRBD1 (6 bases). The CDR3 is 13 amino acids. V was cut by 5 bases and J by 2 bases, with 9 bases left in between. CDR1 is MNHEY and CDR2 is SMNVEV in the germline V gene (reference sequence).

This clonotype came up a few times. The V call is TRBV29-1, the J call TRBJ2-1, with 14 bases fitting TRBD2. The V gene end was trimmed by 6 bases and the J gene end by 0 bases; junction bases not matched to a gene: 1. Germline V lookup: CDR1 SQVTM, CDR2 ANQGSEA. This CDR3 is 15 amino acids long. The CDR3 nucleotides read TGCAGCGTAGGGACTAGCGGGAGCTCCTACAATGAGCAGTTCTTC. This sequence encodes CSVGTSGSSYNEQFF.

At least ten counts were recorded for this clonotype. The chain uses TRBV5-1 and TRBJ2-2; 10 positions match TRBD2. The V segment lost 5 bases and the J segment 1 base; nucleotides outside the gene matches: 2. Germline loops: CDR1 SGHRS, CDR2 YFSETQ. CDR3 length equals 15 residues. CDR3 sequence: CASRGLAVNTGELFF. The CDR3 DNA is TGCGCCAGCAGAGGACTAGCGGTGAACACCGGGGAGCTGTTTTTT.

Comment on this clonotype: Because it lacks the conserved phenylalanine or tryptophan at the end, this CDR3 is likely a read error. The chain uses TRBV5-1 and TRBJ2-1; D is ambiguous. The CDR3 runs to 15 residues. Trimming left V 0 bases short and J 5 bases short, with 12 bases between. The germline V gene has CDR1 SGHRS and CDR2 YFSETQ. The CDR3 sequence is CASSLGDAPHNEQFV. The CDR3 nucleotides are TGCGCCAGCAGCTTGGGCGATGCCCCGCACAATGAGCAGTTCGTC.

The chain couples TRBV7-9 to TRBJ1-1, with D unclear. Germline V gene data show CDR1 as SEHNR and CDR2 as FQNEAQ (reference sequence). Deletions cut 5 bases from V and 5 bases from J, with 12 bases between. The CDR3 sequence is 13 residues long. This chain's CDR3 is CASSLVGRTEAFF. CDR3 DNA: TGTGCCAGCAGCCTGGTTGGAAGAACTGAAGCTTTCTTT.

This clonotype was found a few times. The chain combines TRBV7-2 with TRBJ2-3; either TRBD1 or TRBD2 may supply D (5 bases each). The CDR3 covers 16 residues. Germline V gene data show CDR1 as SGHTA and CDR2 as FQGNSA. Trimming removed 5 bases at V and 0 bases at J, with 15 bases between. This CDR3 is CASSTGPSASTDTQYF. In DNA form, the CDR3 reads TGTGCCAGCAGCACGGGGCCCTCAGCTAGCACAGATACGCAGTATTTT.

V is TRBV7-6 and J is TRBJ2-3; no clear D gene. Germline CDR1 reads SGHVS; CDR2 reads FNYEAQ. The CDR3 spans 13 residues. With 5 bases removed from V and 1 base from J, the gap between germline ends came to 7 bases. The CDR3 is CASSQHRTDTQYF. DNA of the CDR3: TGTGCCAGCAGCCAACACCGCACAGATACGCAGTATTTT.

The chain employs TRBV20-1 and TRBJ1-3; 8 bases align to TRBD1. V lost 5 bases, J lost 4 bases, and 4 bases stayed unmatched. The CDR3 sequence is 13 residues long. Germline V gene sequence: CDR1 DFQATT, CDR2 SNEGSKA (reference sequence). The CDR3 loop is CSAWGQAGNTIYF. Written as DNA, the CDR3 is TGCAGTGCTTGGGGACAGGCGGGAAACACCATATATTTT.

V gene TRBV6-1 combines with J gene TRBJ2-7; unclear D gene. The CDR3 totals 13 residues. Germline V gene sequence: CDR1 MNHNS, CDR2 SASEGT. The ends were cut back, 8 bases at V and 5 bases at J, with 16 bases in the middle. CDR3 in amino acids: CASGPFVGNEQYF. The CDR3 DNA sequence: TGTGCCAGCGGACCTTTTGTGGGCAACGAGCAGTACTTC.

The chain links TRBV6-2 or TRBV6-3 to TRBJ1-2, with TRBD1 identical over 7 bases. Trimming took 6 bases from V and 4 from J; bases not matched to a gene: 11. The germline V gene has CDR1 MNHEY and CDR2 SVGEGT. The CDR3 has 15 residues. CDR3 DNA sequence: TGTGCCAGCAGCCCGACAGGGAAAAGACGCTATGGCTACACCTTC. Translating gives CASSPTGKRRYGYTF.

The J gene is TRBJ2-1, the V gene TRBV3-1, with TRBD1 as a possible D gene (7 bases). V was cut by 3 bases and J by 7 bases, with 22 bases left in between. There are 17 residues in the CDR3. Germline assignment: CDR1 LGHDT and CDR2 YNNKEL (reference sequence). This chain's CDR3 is CASSHPQGGLVGNEQFF. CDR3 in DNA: TGTGCCAGCAGCCACCCTCAGGGGGGCCTAGTGGGGAATGAGCAGTTCTTC.

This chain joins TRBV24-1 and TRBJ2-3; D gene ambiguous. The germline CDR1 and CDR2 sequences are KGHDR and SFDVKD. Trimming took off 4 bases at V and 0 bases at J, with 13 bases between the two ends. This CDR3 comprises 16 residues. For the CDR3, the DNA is TGTGCCACCAGTGAGGGCCGGACCCACAGCACAGATACGCAGTATTTT. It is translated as CATSEGRTHSTDTQYF.

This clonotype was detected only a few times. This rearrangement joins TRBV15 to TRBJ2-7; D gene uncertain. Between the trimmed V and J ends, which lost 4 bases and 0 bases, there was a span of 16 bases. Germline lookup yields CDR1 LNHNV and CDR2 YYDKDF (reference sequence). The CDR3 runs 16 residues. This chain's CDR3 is CATSKYTPDHSYEQYF. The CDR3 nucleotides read TGTGCCACCAGCAAATACACCCCGGACCACTCCTACGAGCAGTACTTC.

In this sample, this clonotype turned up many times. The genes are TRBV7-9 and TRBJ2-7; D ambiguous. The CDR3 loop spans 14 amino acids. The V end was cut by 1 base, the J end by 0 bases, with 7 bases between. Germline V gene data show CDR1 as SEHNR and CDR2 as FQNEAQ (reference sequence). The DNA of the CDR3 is TGTGCCAGCAGCTTAGTCCAGAGCTCCTACGAGCAGTACTTC. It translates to CASSLVQSSYEQYF.

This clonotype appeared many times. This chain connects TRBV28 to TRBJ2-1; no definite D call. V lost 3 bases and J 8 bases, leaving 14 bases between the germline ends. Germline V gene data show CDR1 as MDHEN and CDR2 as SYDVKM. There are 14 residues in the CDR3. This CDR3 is CASSFQVISDEQFF. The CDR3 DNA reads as TGTGCCAGCAGTTTTCAGGTTATTAGTGATGAGCAGTTCTTC.

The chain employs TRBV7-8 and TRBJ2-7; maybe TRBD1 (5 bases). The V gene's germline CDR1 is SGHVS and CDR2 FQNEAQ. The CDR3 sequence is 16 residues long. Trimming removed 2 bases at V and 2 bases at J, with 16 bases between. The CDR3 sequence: CASSLRGSLGTYEQYF. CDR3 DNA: TGTGCCAGCAGCTTAAGGGGATCACTGGGGACCTACGAGCAGTACTTC.